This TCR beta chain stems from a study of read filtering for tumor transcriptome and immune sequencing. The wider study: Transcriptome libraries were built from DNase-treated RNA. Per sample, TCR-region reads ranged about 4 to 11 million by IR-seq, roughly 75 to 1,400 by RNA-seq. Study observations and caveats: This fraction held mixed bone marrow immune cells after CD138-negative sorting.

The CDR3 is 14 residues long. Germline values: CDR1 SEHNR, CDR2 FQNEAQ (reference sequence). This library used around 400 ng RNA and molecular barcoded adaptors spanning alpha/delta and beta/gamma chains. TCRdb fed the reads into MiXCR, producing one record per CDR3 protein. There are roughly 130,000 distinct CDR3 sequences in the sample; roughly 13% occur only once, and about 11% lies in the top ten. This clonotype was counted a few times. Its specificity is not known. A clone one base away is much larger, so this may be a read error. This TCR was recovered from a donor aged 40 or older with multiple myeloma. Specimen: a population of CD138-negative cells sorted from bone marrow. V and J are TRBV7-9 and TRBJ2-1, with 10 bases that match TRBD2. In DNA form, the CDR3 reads TGTGCCAGCGGCTTTTTAGCGGGGGGCAATGAGCAGTTCTTC. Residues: CASGFLAGGNEQFF. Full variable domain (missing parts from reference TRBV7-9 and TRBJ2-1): DTGVSQNPRHKITKRGQNVTFRCDPISEHNRLYWYRQTLGQGPEFLTYFQNEAQLEKSRLLSDRFSAERPKGSFSTLEIQRTEQGDSAMYLCASGFLAGGNEQFFGPGTRLTVL.